This T cell receptor (beta chain) was captured in a study of shared clonotypes between healthy human individuals. Study-wide results and caveats: Clonotypes not shared had lower generation probabilities than those common to all four donors. Only blood was sampled; tissue repertoires likely differ. The rarefaction results pointed to incomplete sorted-subset sequencing despite large depth.

The repertoire was sequenced with immunoSEQ multiplex PCR; TCRdb's copy has only in-frame clones and lacks some. The sample lists around 2,000,000 clones, about 94% occurring once. This clone was seen a handful of times. Its matching antigen is unknown. CD45RO-negative CD8 cells positively selected for CCR7 made up the naive population, which excluded terminally differentiated effector memory CD45RA+ cells. Caucasian adults residing in Nashville, Tennessee made up all the donors. Trimming cost V 5 bases and J 4 bases; bases outside gene matches: 7. Germline CDR1 reads SGHRS; CDR2 reads YFSETQ. The CDR3 totals 14 residues.

The chain combines TRBV5-1 with TRBJ1-1; TRBD1 matches at 8 bases. Source material: naive CD8+ T cells sorted from blood. The sequence was collected from a man aged 18 to 29 in good health. CDR3 amino acids: CASRTRTGPTEAFF. The CDR3 DNA is TGCGCCAGCAGAACCAGGACAGGGCCCACTGAAGCTTTCTTT.